This T cell receptor (beta chain) was found in a study of Ad26.COV2.S vaccination and SARS-CoV-2 variants. Overall study context: The trial was COV1001 and the donor's arm was Ad26.COV2.S.

Broader study findings: Breadth and depth estimates from TCRs may understate total T cell responses.

The treatment here: over 15 received Ad26.COV2.S at low or high dose, single or two shots; 5 received placebo; per-sample allocation not given. The samples date from day 63 after the first vaccine or placebo injection. A single count supports this clone. The antigen remains unidentified. V lost 4 bases to trimming and J lost 3 bases, with 13 bases between them. The CDR3 loop spans 14 amino acids. CDR1 is SGHRS, CDR2 YFSETQ, per germline. This table comes from immunoSEQ multiplex PCR, and its TCRdb copy is limited to in-frame clones, with some not included. There are about 390,000 clones in the sample; approximately 91% occur only once, and more than 3% lies in the top ten.

Sample: peripheral blood, taken in a trial of Ad26.COV2.S vaccine versus placebo. The TCR sequence derives from a person between 18 and 65 years old who received the Ad26.COV2.S COVID-19 vaccine or a placebo. The chain has TRBV5-1 and TRBJ2-5; no definite D call. CDR3 loop: CASSLWGPEETQYF. The CDR3 DNA reads TGCGCCAGCAGCCTGTGGGGTCCCGAAGAGACCCAGTACTTC.